This T cell receptor beta chain is drawn from a study of breast tumors, draining lymph nodes, adjacent tissues (dated by TCRdb to the mid-2010s). Concerning the study at large: Breast cancer patients provided tumor, adjacent nontumor tissue and axillary lymph nodes, and the study compared the TCR beta repertoires across these three sources. The study was designed to assess the relationships and possible T-cell exchange between tumor, surrounding tissue and draining lymph node repertoires in human breast cancer.

Overall results and qualifications from the work: Tumor and nontumor tissue repertoires were found to be significantly more similar in luminal-like than in basal-like breast cancer. Tumor T-cell repertoires showed less diversity than lymph node repertoires and more diversity than nontumor tissue repertoires, and tumor T-cell repertoires showed preferential V and J gene usage. The data were considered consistent with the idea that most tumor T cells come from the lymph node and then expand in tumor tissue. The study presented the conclusion that tumor T cells originate in lymph nodes as consistent with a hypothesis, not as something directly demonstrated.

CDR3 length: 16 amino acids, cysteine to phenylalanine. The CDR3 DNA has 48 bases and is translated from base 1. Unmatched junction bases come to 2, with V trimmed by 0 bases and J by 5 bases. CDR1 and CDR2, looked up from the germline V gene, are MNHEY and SVGAGI. The sequencing machine was an Illumina HiSeq 2000. Multiplex PCR amplification was used to generate the TCR beta chain libraries. High-throughput sequencing was used to analyze the amplified TCR beta chain products. TCRdb applied fastp at Q25 and MiXCR to the public reads, then kept only in-frame beta chains. CDR3 protein duplicates are merged, each entry listing the most common genes and DNA. In all, the sample holds fewer than 200,000 distinct CDR3 sequences, and approximately 30% of those were seen once. The ten largest clones capture 3% to 4.5% of the sample. The lymph node samples were taken from the axillary draining lymph nodes of breast cancer patients.

The table lists this clonotype with many counts. Its antigen has not been determined. Per-base quality was not reported, and no clone a single base away is much larger than it. The chain is encoded by TRBV6-5 joined to TRBJ2-5, with 14 central nucleotides matching TRBD2. The sequence derives from a female donor with breast cancer. Some clones in this sample may be carry-over from other donors' samples. The sample was axillary lymph node tissue. The CDR3 sequence is CASSYSTSGGGETQYF. At the DNA level, the sequence is TGTGCCAGCAGTTACTCGACTAGCGGGGGGGGGGAGACCCAGTACTTC.